Shown below are 24 T cell receptor beta chains from a single sample sequenced in a study of Graves' ophthalmopathy and Graves' hyperthyroidism. The authors amplified TCR beta CDR3 regions, and they did so from RNA transcripts for repertoire sequencing. An opening RT-PCR round employed HTBI primers and preceded a second-round multiplex PCR. TCRdb independently ran MiXCR on the multiplex PCR reads; one entry per CDR3 protein. Among about 700,000 distinct CDR3 sequences listed, 35% to 50% were seen once. Sequencing was carried out using peripheral blood. The origin of the receptors is an adult man with Graves' ophthalmopathy.

V and J are TRBV9 and TRBJ2-5, with 12 bases aligning to TRBD2. After removal of 1 base from V and 5 bases from J, the junction contained 6 bases not matched to a gene. The CDR3 extends over 16 amino acids. Germline CDR1 SGDLS, CDR2 YYNGEE. CDR3 sequence reads: CASSVSSGRAGETQYF. For the CDR3, the DNA is TGTGCCAGCAGCGTATCTAGCGGGAGGGCCGGGGAGACCCAGTACTTC.

A word on this clonotype: This may be a read error: a much more frequent sequence differs by one nucleotide. The J gene is TRBJ2-5, the V gene TRBV7-4; 7 bases fit TRBD1. CDR3 length: 13 residues. Germline V gives CDR1 SGHVT, CDR2 SQSDAQ. The chain's CDR3 is CTSSSRTGWEQYF. In DNA form, the CDR3 reads TGTACCAGCAGCTCCCGGACAGGATGGGAGCAGTACTTC.

About this clonotype: One end of the junction does not line up with germline, which may come from a read error. The chain is built from TRBV10-3 and TRBJ2-7; TRBD1 matches 8 bases. The CDR3 totals 20 residues. CDR1 is ENHRY, CDR2 SYGVKD, per germline. The CDR3 here is CASSYSNPGGWSDTSYEQYF. In DNA, the CDR3 is TGTGCCAGCAGTTACTCGAATCCAGGGGGCTGGAGCGACACTTCCTACGAGCAGTACTTC.

This clonotype came up a few times. J is TRBJ2-2 and V is TRBV25-1; possible D gene TRBD1, 5 bases. The CDR3 sequence is 15 residues long. V was clipped by 7 bases and J by 2 bases, with 14 bases between them. The germline V gene encodes CDR1 MGHDK and CDR2 SYGVNS. The CDR3 region is CASTLGDRNTGELFF. Here the CDR3 DNA reads TGTGCCAGCACCTTAGGAGACAGAAACACCGGGGAGCTGTTTTTT.

As regards this clonotype: A read error may explain this, as a much larger clone is one base away. This chain links TRBV19 with TRBJ1-5; 9 bases align to TRBD1. Germline V gives CDR1 LNHDA, CDR2 SQIVND (reference sequence). This CDR3 spans 14 amino acids. V lost 6 bases and J lost 4; bases outside the gene matches: 4. The CDR3 sequence: CASRDRGSNQPQHF. CDR3 in DNA: TGTGCCAGTAGGGACAGGGGAAGTAATCAGCCCCAGCATTTT.

This chain links TRBV9 with TRBJ2-7; 7 bases map to TRBD2. The CDR3 has 13 amino acids. Losses at the gene ends were 4 bases for V and 2 bases for J; bases not matched to a gene: 3. Germline V gene lookup returns CDR1 SGDLS and CDR2 YYNGEE. The CDR3 region is CASSRSGAYEQYF. DNA of the CDR3: TGTGCCAGCAGCCGAAGCGGGGCCTACGAGCAGTACTTC.

The chain links TRBV28 to TRBJ2-5, with 8 bases lining up with TRBD1. V was clipped by 6 bases and J by 5 bases; unmatched bases: 5. The CDR3 length is 13 residues. Per germline, CDR1 MDHEN and CDR2 SYDVKM. The CDR3 spells CASRPTGVETQYF. The CDR3 DNA follows: TGTGCCAGCAGACCGACAGGGGTGGAGACCCAGTACTTC. Supplemented by reference TRBV28 and TRBJ2-5, the full variable domain reads DVKVTQSSRYLVKRTGEKVFLECVQDMDHENMFWYRQDPGLGLRLIYFSYDVKMKEKGDIPEGYSVSREKKERFSLILESASTNQTSMYLCASRPTGVETQYFGPGTRLLVL.

The J gene is TRBJ1-2, the V gene TRBV25-1; D gene ambiguous. Trimming stripped 11 bases from V and 7 bases from J, with 23 bases between. The CDR3 loop spans 14 amino acids. The germline V gene encodes CDR1 MGHDK and CDR2 SYGVNS. For the CDR3, the DNA is TGTGCCTGGATGAAAAAGGGTGGTATCGGTGGCTACACCTTC. It specifies CAWMKKGGIGGYTF.

The genes are TRBV7-2 and TRBJ2-2; TRBD2 is a possible D gene (6 bases). The germline gives CDR1 SGHTA, CDR2 FQGNSA. The CDR3 is made up of 16 amino acids. Trimming left V 0 bases short and J 3 bases short, with 11 bases between. The CDR3 sequence is CASSLAAGSHTGELFF. CDR3 in DNA: TGTGCCAGCAGCTTAGCGGCCGGGAGCCACACCGGGGAGCTGTTTTTT.

The rearrangement uses TRBV7-2 and TRBJ2-2; D might be TRBD2 (7 bases). Germline V gene data show CDR1 as SGHTA and CDR2 as FQGNSA. This CDR3 has 15 residues. The V and J ends lost 4 bases and 5 bases respectively, with 14 bases between them. CDR3 region: CASSSGGGTTGELFF. CDR3 nucleotides: TGTGCCAGCAGCTCGGGCGGGGGCACAACCGGGGAGCTGTTTTTT.

Only a few counts were recorded for this clonotype. The gene calls are TRBV7-9 and TRBJ2-7; 7 bases map to TRBD2. J lost 0 bases, V lost 4 bases, and 9 bases had no gene match. The CDR3 sequence is 16 residues long. The germline CDR1 and CDR2 sequences are SEHNR and FQNEAQ (reference sequence). CDR3 nucleotides: TGTGCCAGCAGCTCACCCGGGACGGGGGGCTCCTACGAGCAGTACTTC. Translated: CASSSPGTGGSYEQYF.

A word on this clonotype: No conserved phenylalanine or tryptophan is present at the end of the CDR3, so a read error is the likely explanation. The chain uses TRBV9 and TRBJ2-5, with 9 positions matching TRBD2. V dropped 4 bases and J dropped 2; count of bases not matched to a gene: 3. This CDR3 is built from 14 residues. Germline V gene sequence: CDR1 SGDLS, CDR2 YYNGEE. The CDR3 here is CASSSSGGQETQYL. The DNA for the CDR3 is TGTGCCAGCAGCTCCAGCGGGGGGCAAGAGACCCAGTACCTC.

The table lists this clonotype with many counts. The chain combines TRBV19 with TRBJ1-2; 7 bases match TRBD1. The germline V gene has CDR1 LNHDA and CDR2 SQIVND (reference sequence). This CDR3 comprises 12 residues. The J segment lost 4 bases and the V segment lost 8 bases, leaving 4 bases of the junction unmatched. Written as DNA, the CDR3 is TGTGCCAGTGGGGGACAGAGCTATGGCTACACCTTC. Translating it yields CASGGQSYGYTF.

Many counts were recorded for this clonotype. The rearrangement uses TRBV11-2 and TRBJ2-6; TRBD1 might be the D (6 bases). CDR3 length equals 13 residues. Germline-derived CDR1 and CDR2 are SGHAT and FQNNGV. V was pared by 3 bases and J by 10 bases, with 10 bases between. The CDR3 region has the DNA TGTGCCAGCAGCTTGAACAGGGTAAACGTCCTGACTTTC. As protein: CASSLNRVNVLTF.

Note on this clonotype: The junction does not match germline at one end; this may be a read error. V and J are TRBV10-3 and TRBJ1-4; TRBD1 matches 9 bases. Per the germline V gene, CDR1 is ENHRY and CDR2 is SYGVKD. The CDR3 spans 14 residues. The chain's CDR3 is CASSPGQGFAKLFF. CDR3 DNA sequence: TGTGCCAGCAGTCCGGGACAGGGTTTTGCAAAACTGTTTTTT.

This clonotype was picked up one time. The chain joins TRBV29-1 to TRBJ2-7; D might be TRBD2 (5 bases). Trimming took off 6 bases at V and 6 bases at J, with 12 bases between the two ends. This CDR3 is 11 amino acids long. Germline CDR1 SQVTM, CDR2 ANQGSEA. The CDR3 sequence is CSVKNGSEQYF. In nucleotides, the CDR3 is TGCAGCGTGAAAAATGGGAGCGAGCAGTACTTC.

CDR3 in amino acids: CASSAHGQVTYEQYF. The CDR3 bases are TGTGCCAGCAGTGCGCATGGACAGGTAACCTACGAGCAGTACTTC. The rearrangement links TRBV25-1 to TRBJ2-7; 7 positions agree with TRBD1. Trimming at V came to 4 bases and at J to 2 bases, leaving 8 bases not matched to a gene. Germline CDR1 is MGHDK and CDR2 is SYGVNS. This CDR3 comprises 15 residues.

In this sample, this clonotype turned up a few times. V is TRBV20-1 and J is TRBJ2-2; weak D call: TRBD1 (6 bases). This CDR3 has 16 residues. From germline, CDR1 is DFQATT and CDR2 SNEGSKA (reference sequence). Trimming pared 4 bases from V and 4 bases from J, leaving 19 bases between. CDR3 sequence: CSATQLDRRITGELFF. The CDR3 nucleotides are TGCAGTGCTACCCAGTTAGACAGGCGTATCACCGGGGAGCTGTTTTTT.

Only a few counts were recorded for this clonotype. This chain joins TRBV9 and TRBJ2-7; D tentatively fits TRBD1 or TRBD2 (5 bases each). V was pared by 8 bases and J by 2 bases, with 17 bases between. This CDR3 contains 14 residues. Germline V gene data show CDR1 as SGDLS and CDR2 as YYNGEE. Here the CDR3 DNA reads TGTGCCAGTAGTGTCCGGGACGGACCCTACGAGCAGTACTTC. Translated: CASSVRDGPYEQYF.

The rearrangement joins TRBV7-4 to TRBJ2-3; 9 nucleotides match TRBD1. CDR3 length: 14 residues. V was pared by 6 bases and J by 3 bases, with 4 bases of the junction left unmatched. Germline assignment: CDR1 SGHVT and CDR2 SQSDAQ. In DNA form, the CDR3 reads TGTGCCAGCAGGCGTGGGACAGGGACAGATACGCAGTATTTT. It codes for CASRRGTGTDTQYF. Variable domain in full (rest from reference TRBV7-4 and TRBJ2-3): GAGVSQSPRYKVAKRGRDVALRCDSISGHVTLYWYRQTLGQGSEVLTYSQSDAQRDKSGRPSGRFSAERPERSVSTLKIQRTEQGDSAVYLCASRRGTGTDTQYFGPGTRLTVL.

The CDR3 nucleotides read TGCAGTGCTAGTCAGGGGACTGGCTACGAGCAGTACTTC. Its protein product is CSASQGTGYEQYF. The chain uses TRBV20-1 and TRBJ2-7; D possibly uses TRBD1 or TRBD2 (6 bases each). Looked up from germline, CDR1 is DFQATT and CDR2 is SNEGSKA (reference sequence). The CDR3 is 13 amino acids. The V end lost 3 bases, the J end lost 3 bases, and 12 bases lay between the germline ends.

This clonotype came up many times. The chain joins TRBV15 to TRBJ2-6; no definite D call. Germline V CDR1 and CDR2: LNHNV, YYDKDF (reference sequence). This CDR3 contains 16 residues. Trimming left V 1 base short and J 2 bases short, with 9 bases between. CDR3 bases: TGTGCCACCAGCAGAGTGTTCGGACCTGGGGCCAACGTCCTGACTTTC. Translated, it gives CATSRVFGPGANVLTF. Filled out from reference TRBV15 and TRBJ2-6, the complete variable domain reads DAMVIQNPRYQVTQFGKPVTLSCSQTLNHNVMYWYQQKSSQAPKLLFHYYDKDFNNEADTPDNFQSRRPNTSFCFLDIRSPGLGDTAMYLCATSRVFGPGANVLTFGAGSRLTVL.

V is TRBV7-9 and J is TRBJ1-2; D call uncertain. This CDR3 has 14 amino acids. Trimming pared 5 bases from V and 7 bases from J, leaving 17 bases between. The germline gives CDR1 SEHNR, CDR2 FQNEAQ (reference sequence). The CDR3 DNA reads as TGTGCCAGCAGCCAAGATCGGGCAGGACCTGGCTACACCTTC. Translated: CASSQDRAGPGYTF.

The chain uses TRBV7-9 and TRBJ2-1; possibly TRBD2 for D (6 bases). V lost 5 bases and J 6 bases, leaving 11 bases between the germline ends. From germline, CDR1 is SEHNR and CDR2 FQNEAQ (reference sequence). The CDR3 has 13 amino acids. CDR3 DNA: TGTGCCAGCAGCCTGGGGACTTTCAATGAGCAGTTCTTC. Its translation: CASSLGTFNEQFF.